The 18 T cell receptor beta chains presented below share a single source sample, sequenced in a study of early T cells in non-severe SARS-CoV-2 infection. Using its own MiXCR run on the 5' RACE reads, TCRdb lists one record per CDR3 protein. The data contain some 80,000 distinct CDR3 sequences, 12% of them seen just once; the ten biggest clones take up more than 6.5%. Sequenced sample: whole blood. These receptors were obtained from an adult who was a healthcare worker with PCR-confirmed SARS-CoV-2 infection or an uninfected control (not recorded which).

This clonotype was observed a handful of times. The J gene is TRBJ1-5, the V gene TRBV12-3 or TRBV12-4; D is unclear. With 3 bases removed from V and 9 bases from J, the gap between germline ends came to 15 bases. This CDR3 has 14 amino acids. The CDR3: CASSFGRSESPQHF. CDR3 bases: TGTGCCAGCAGTTTTGGCCGTAGTGAATCGCCCCAGCATTTT.

The DNA of the CDR3 is TGTGCCAGCAGTTGGGGACAGGGGAGGGTCAATGAGCAGTTCTTC. It encodes CASSWGQGRVNEQFF. V gene TRBV6-6 combines with J gene TRBJ2-1, with 10 nucleotides matching TRBD1. CDR1 and CDR2 (germline): MNHNY, SVGAGI (reference sequence). The CDR3 spans 15 residues. The V segment lost 4 bases and the J segment 6 bases; nucleotides outside the gene matches: 6.

V is TRBV7-3 and J is TRBJ2-7, with TRBD1 as a possible D gene (6 bases). Trimming pared 5 bases from V and 6 bases from J, leaving 14 bases between. The CDR3 has 13 amino acids. Germline V gene lookup returns CDR1 SGHTA and CDR2 FQGTGA. This chain's CDR3 is CASSGSGVSEQYF. As DNA, the CDR3 is TGTGCCAGCAGCGGTTCAGGGGTAAGCGAGCAGTACTTC.

This chain uses TRBV6-5 with TRBJ2-3; either TRBD1 or TRBD2 may supply D (5 bases each). V was clipped by 8 bases and J by 3 bases, with 12 bases between them. CDR3 length: 13 amino acids. Germline V lookup: CDR1 MNHEY, CDR2 SVGAGI. The CDR3 protein is CASRGAVTDTQYF. CDR3 in DNA: TGTGCCAGCCGAGGGGCAGTAACAGATACGCAGTATTTT.

This clonotype was recorded a few times. The J gene is TRBJ2-3, the V gene TRBV11-2, with D perhaps TRBD2 (5 bases). Germline V gene sequence: CDR1 SGHAT, CDR2 FQNNGV. The CDR3 loop spans 16 amino acids. V lost 5 bases, J lost 2 bases, and 17 bases lay in between. In DNA form, the CDR3 reads TGTGCCAGCAGCCCGACCGACGGAGGCCTCACAGATACGCAGTATTTT. Amino acid sequence: CASSPTDGGLTDTQYF.

This clonotype has a count of ten or more. V is TRBV18 and J is TRBJ2-7; TRBD1 matches 8 bases. From germline, CDR1 is KGHSH and CDR2 LQKENI. The CDR3 consists of 15 residues. The trim removed 3 bases at V and 5 bases at J, leaving 9 bases unmatched. The CDR3 protein is CASSPLTGVRNEQYF. The CDR3 DNA reads TGTGCCAGCTCACCTTTGACAGGGGTCAGGAACGAGCAGTACTTC. The variable domain in full, with the rest retrieved from reference TRBV18 and TRBJ2-7, is NAGVMQNPRHLVRRRGQEARLRCSPMKGHSHVYWYRQLPEEGLKFMVYLQKENIIDESGMPKERFSAEFPKEGPSILRIQQVVRGDSAAYFCASSPLTGVRNEQYFGPGTRLTVT.

Only a few counts were recorded for this clonotype. The V and J genes are TRBV6-6 and TRBJ2-7; TRBD2 matches 7 bases. The CDR3 loop spans 15 amino acids. Germline V lookup: CDR1 MNHNY, CDR2 SVGAGI (reference sequence). The ends lost 0 bases at V and 2 bases at J; junction bases unmatched: 4. This CDR3 reads CASSYSAGDAYEQYF. The CDR3 nucleotides read TGTGCCAGCAGTTACTCGGCGGGAGATGCCTACGAGCAGTACTTC.

This chain uses TRBV6-2 or TRBV6-3 with TRBJ1-2, with D unresolved. With 6 bases removed from V and 7 bases from J, the gap between germline ends came to 12 bases. This CDR3 has 12 residues. CDR1 and CDR2 from the germline V gene are MNHEY and SVGEGT. In DNA, the CDR3 is TGTGCCAGCAGCTCGGGTAGTCGTGGCTACACCTTC. This codes for CASSSGSRGYTF.

There are a few counts of this clonotype. The chain links TRBV18 to TRBJ1-2; no reliable D call. V was pared by 0 bases and J by 2 bases, with 10 bases between. The length of the CDR3 is 15 residues. Germline loops: CDR1 KGHSH, CDR2 LQKENI. The chain's CDR3 is CASSPPSTGNYGYTF. The CDR3 DNA follows: TGTGCCAGCTCACCACCTTCGACGGGGAACTATGGCTACACCTTC.

There are many counts of this clonotype. The V gene is TRBV9, the J gene TRBJ2-7; TRBD2 might be the D (6 bases). V lost 4 bases and J 3 bases, leaving 8 bases between the germline ends. The CDR3 contains 12 residues. The germline V gene encodes CDR1 SGDLS and CDR2 YYNGEE. The CDR3 region is CASSPGSYEQYF. For the CDR3, the DNA is TGTGCCAGCAGCCCCGGGAGCTACGAGCAGTACTTC.

Ten or more counts support this clonotype. The chain recombines TRBV24-1 with TRBJ2-1, with TRBD2 matching 8 bases. CDR1 and CDR2 (germline): KGHDR, SFDVKD. The CDR3 has 17 amino acids. V lost 2 bases and J lost 4; bases outside the gene matches: 9. The chain's CDR3 is CATSDSGDGRGYNEQFF. In DNA, the CDR3 is TGTGCCACCAGTGATTCCGGAGACGGGAGGGGGTACAATGAGCAGTTCTTC.

In this sample, this clonotype turned up a few times. This chain joins TRBV9 and TRBJ1-1, with D possibly being TRBD1 (5 bases). Germline lookup yields CDR1 SGDLS and CDR2 YYNGEE. The CDR3 length is 14 residues. Between the trimmed V and J ends, which lost 0 bases and 1 base, there was a span of 7 bases. DNA of the CDR3: TGTGCCAGCAGCGTAGGACAGAAGAACACTGAAGCTTTCTTT. Its translation: CASSVGQKNTEAFF.

The V gene is TRBV6-5, the J gene TRBJ1-3, with unresolved D. Germline V CDR1 and CDR2: MNHEY, SVGAGI. V was pared by 0 bases and J by 0 bases, with 9 bases between. The CDR3 runs to 16 residues. The CDR3 DNA is TGTGCCAGCAGTTACTCCCTTCACGCCTCTGGAAACACCATATATTTT. This translates into CASSYSLHASGNTIYF.

This clonotype appeared a few times. The CDR3 sequence: CASSWSPVQQFF. The CDR3 region has the DNA TGTGCCAGCAGTTGGAGCCCTGTGCAGCAGTTCTTC. This chain uses TRBV12-3 or TRBV12-4 with TRBJ2-1; no definite D call. This CDR3 has 12 residues. Trimming took 4 bases from V and 11 from J, leaving 12 bases between them.

The V call is TRBV7-9, the J call TRBJ2-3, with 9 bases matching TRBD2. V was pared by 0 bases and J by 3 bases, with 7 bases of the junction left unmatched. Germline V gene sequence: CDR1 SEHNR, CDR2 FQNEAQ (reference sequence). The CDR3 has 17 residues. CDR3 in amino acids: CASSLALAGVETDTQYF. DNA for the CDR3: TGTGCCAGCAGCTTAGCTTTAGCGGGAGTGGAGACAGATACGCAGTATTTT.

The chain employs TRBV6-2 or TRBV6-3 and TRBJ2-7; TRBD2 is a possible D gene (6 bases). CDR3 size: 14 residues. Germline CDR1 is MNHEY and CDR2 is SVGEGT. The V end was cut by 7 bases, the J end by 1 base, with 14 bases between. CDR3 sequence (DNA): TGTGCCAGCATCAATTCCGGGGGATCCTACGAGCAGTACTTC. Protein product: CASINSGGSYEQYF.

A few counts support this clonotype. This chain connects TRBV19 to TRBJ1-5, with TRBD1 matching 10 bases. This CDR3 has 17 residues. The V gene end was trimmed by 6 bases and the J gene end by 2 bases; junction bases not matched to a gene: 10. CDR1 is LNHDA, CDR2 SQIVND, per germline (reference sequence). In DNA form, the CDR3 reads TGTGCCAGTAGCCCAAACGCCGGGACAGGGGGCAATCAGCCCCAGCATTTT. It encodes CASSPNAGTGGNQPQHF.

Ten or more counts support this clonotype. The gene calls are TRBV6-6 and TRBJ1-5; unclear D gene. Trimming took 0 bases from V and 0 from J, leaving 18 bases between them. The germline V gene encodes CDR1 MNHNY and CDR2 SVGAGI (reference sequence). The CDR3 sequence is 19 residues long. In nucleotides, the CDR3 is TGTGCCAGCAGTTACTCGATCCCCGGCAGAGGATATAGCAATCAGCCCCAGCATTTT. This encodes CASSYSIPGRGYSNQPQHF.